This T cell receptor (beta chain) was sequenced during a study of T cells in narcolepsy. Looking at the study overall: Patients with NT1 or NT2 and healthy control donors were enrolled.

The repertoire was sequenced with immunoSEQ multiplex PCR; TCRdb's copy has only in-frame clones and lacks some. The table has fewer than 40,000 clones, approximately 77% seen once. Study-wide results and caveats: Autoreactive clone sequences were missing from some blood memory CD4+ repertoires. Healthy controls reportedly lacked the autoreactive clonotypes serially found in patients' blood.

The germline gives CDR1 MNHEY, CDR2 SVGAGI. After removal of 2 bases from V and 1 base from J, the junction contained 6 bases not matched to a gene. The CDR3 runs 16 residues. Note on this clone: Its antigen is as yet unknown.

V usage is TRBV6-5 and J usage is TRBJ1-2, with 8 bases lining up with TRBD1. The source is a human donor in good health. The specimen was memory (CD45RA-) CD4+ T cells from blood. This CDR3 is CASSYHRTGGNYGYTF. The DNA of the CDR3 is TGTGCCAGCAGTTACCACCGAACAGGGGGTAACTATGGCTACACCTTC.